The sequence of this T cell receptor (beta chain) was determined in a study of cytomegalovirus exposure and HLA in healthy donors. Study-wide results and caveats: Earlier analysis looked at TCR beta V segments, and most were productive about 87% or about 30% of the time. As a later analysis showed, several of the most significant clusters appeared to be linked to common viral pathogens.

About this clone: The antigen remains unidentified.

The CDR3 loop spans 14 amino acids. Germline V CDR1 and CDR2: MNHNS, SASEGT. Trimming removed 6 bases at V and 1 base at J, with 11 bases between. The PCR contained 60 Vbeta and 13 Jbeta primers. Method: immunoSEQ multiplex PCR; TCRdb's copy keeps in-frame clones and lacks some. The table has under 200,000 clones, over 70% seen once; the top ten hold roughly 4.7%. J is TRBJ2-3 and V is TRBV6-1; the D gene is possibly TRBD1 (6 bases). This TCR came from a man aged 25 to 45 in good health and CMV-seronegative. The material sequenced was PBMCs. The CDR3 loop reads CASRAPGGTDTQYF. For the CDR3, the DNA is TGTGCCAGCAGAGCACCAGGGGGCACAGATACGCAGTATTTT.